The next 14 T cell receptor beta chains were all read from a single sample in a study of CD8 T cells in Susac syndrome. The authors reverse transcribed roughly 0.5 to 1 ug RNA with random hexamers. In TCRdb, the immunoSEQ multiplex PCR reads were re-called with MiXCR into one record per CDR3 protein. The table records some 150,000 distinct CDR3 sequences, 85% to 95% of them present only once. What was sequenced was CD8+ T cells from PBMCs. These TCRs come from a human donor with multiple sclerosis.

CDR3 sequence (DNA): TGTGCTAGTGGTTGGGACGGGTCCTACGAGCAGTACTTC. The encoded protein is CASGWDGSYEQYF. V gene TRBV12-5 combines with J gene TRBJ2-7, with D possibly called TRBD1 or TRBD2 (5 bases each). Trimming cost V 4 bases and J 1 base, with 8 bases left between them. Germline V gives CDR1 LGHNT, CDR2 FRNRAP. The CDR3 sequence is 13 residues long.

The rearrangement joins TRBV7-3 to TRBJ1-1, with D maybe TRBD1 (6 bases). Looked up from germline, CDR1 is SGHTA and CDR2 is FQGTGA. V lost 1 base and J lost 3, with 12 bases in between. CDR3 length: 15 residues. CDR3 sequence reads: CASSLRGARDTEAFF. CDR3 in DNA: TGTGCCAGCAGCTTAAGGGGGGCGCGAGACACTGAAGCTTTCTTT.

V gene TRBV20-1 combines with J gene TRBJ1-5; D unclear. CDR1 and CDR2 from the germline V gene are DFQATT and SNEGSKA (reference sequence). The CDR3 spans 15 residues. With 0 bases removed from V and 4 bases from J, the gap between germline ends came to 13 bases. CDR3 in amino acids: CSARDSEAWNQPQHF. Written as DNA, the CDR3 is TGCAGTGCTAGAGATTCGGAGGCGTGGAATCAGCCCCAGCATTTT.

The rearrangement uses TRBV29-1 and TRBJ2-1; TRBD1 aligns across 9 bases. The length of the CDR3 is 13 residues. Germline CDR1 reads SQVTM; CDR2 reads ANQGSEA. V was clipped by 7 bases and J by 8 bases; unmatched bases: 9. CDR3 residues: CSASRDRVHEQFF. CDR3 sequence (DNA): TGCAGCGCCAGCCGGGACAGGGTACATGAGCAGTTCTTC.

The chain is built from TRBV12-3 or TRBV12-4 and TRBJ2-7; 13 bases agree with TRBD2. With 9 bases clipped from V and 3 bases from J, the junction kept 8 bases outside the gene matches. The CDR3 length is 15 residues. The CDR3: CASTGGTSGNYEQYF. The CDR3 region has the DNA TGTGCCAGTACTGGGGGGACTAGCGGGAACTACGAGCAGTACTTC.

This chain joins TRBV6-2 or TRBV6-3 and TRBJ2-7, with D unresolved. Per germline, CDR1 MNHEY and CDR2 SVGEGT. This CDR3 spans 14 amino acids. V was pared by 4 bases and J by 2 bases, with 12 bases between. The CDR3 sequence is CASSFIHRPYEQYF. The CDR3 region has the DNA TGTGCCAGCAGTTTTATTCACAGACCCTACGAGCAGTACTTC.

The chain has TRBV4-1 and TRBJ2-3, with 8 bases aligning to TRBD2. The V gene's germline CDR1 is MGHRA and CDR2 YSYEKL. J lost 0 bases, V lost 4 bases, and 12 bases had no gene match. The CDR3 length is 18 residues. CDR3 nucleotides: TGCGCCAGCAGCCCTACCATCCAGCGGGGGCGAAGCACAGATACGCAGTATTTT. This codes for CASSPTIQRGRSTDTQYF.

The J gene is TRBJ1-2, the V gene TRBV20-1; possibly TRBD1 for D (5 bases). CDR1 is DFQATT and CDR2 is SNEGSKA in the germline V gene (reference sequence). V shed 6 bases and J shed 5 bases, with 10 bases lying between them. CDR3 length: 11 residues. The CDR3 nucleotides read TGCAGTGCGCCCGACAGTTATGGCTACACCTTC. Residues: CSAPDSYGYTF.

The chain uses TRBV2 and TRBJ2-5; either TRBD1 or TRBD2 may fit D (5 bases each). V gave up 8 bases and J gave up 4 bases, with 20 bases separating them. Germline V lookup: CDR1 SNHLY, CDR2 FYNNEI. This CDR3 comprises 15 residues. This CDR3 is CASYPTIRDRETQYF. The DNA of the CDR3 is TGTGCCAGCTACCCGACGATTCGGGACCGAGAGACCCAGTACTTC.

The chain is built from TRBV5-6 and TRBJ2-5, with D perhaps TRBD1 or TRBD2 (5 bases each). Germline CDR1 reads SGHDT; CDR2 reads YYEEEE. This CDR3 is 16 amino acids long. V lost 4 bases and J lost 4, with 20 bases in between. The CDR3 DNA follows: TGTGCCAGCAGCCTTGGTCCCCTGGGGGTGGGAGAGACCCAGTACTTC. Residues: CASSLGPLGVGETQYF.

The V gene is TRBV19, the J gene TRBJ1-2; D not resolved. The germline CDR1 and CDR2 sequences are LNHDA and SQIVND (reference sequence). Trimming removed 8 bases from V and 0 bases from J, with 16 bases in between. There are 15 residues in the CDR3. The CDR3 DNA sequence: TGTGCCAGTTTGACCCCTCTCGTTTCTAACTATGGCTACACCTTC. It specifies CASLTPLVSNYGYTF.

The CDR3 region has the DNA TGCGCCAGCAGGCAGGTTACTGGAAACACCATATATTTT. It encodes CASRQVTGNTIYF. The chain has TRBV23-1 and TRBJ1-3; D remains ambiguous. TRBV23-1 qualifies as an ORF whose function is uncertain. There are 13 residues in the CDR3. V dropped 6 bases and J dropped 2 bases, with 8 bases sitting between them.

The CDR3, as DNA: TGCAGCGTTGGGGGGAACAATGAGCAGTTCTTC. It is translated as CSVGGNNEQFF. J is TRBJ2-1 and V is TRBV29-1; D may correspond to TRBD1 or TRBD2 (5 bases each). There are 11 residues in the CDR3. Looked up from germline, CDR1 is SQVTM and CDR2 is ANQGSEA. V was pared by 4 bases and J by 5 bases, with 6 bases between.

In regard to this clonotype: Germline is not matched at one junction end, which may reflect a read error. This chain uses TRBV15 with TRBJ2-3; D not certain. The CDR3 runs to 15 residues. The germline gives CDR1 LNHNV, CDR2 YYDKDF (reference sequence). CDR3 bases: TGTGCCACCAGCAGATGGACGGAAAGCACAGATGCGCAGTATTTT. Its protein product is CATSRWTESTDAQYF.